The present T cell receptor (beta chain) was sequenced within a study of blood T cell repertoires in COVID-19. CDR1 is GTSNPN, CDR2 SVGIG, per germline (reference sequence). The CDR3 totals 13 residues. The germline V and J ends were trimmed by 3 bases and 2 bases, with 8 bases remaining between them. Generated by immunoSEQ multiplex PCR, the TCRdb table keeps only in-frame clones and is missing some. The data show around 320,000 clones, with over 75% seen just once and more than 6% held by the top ten. Sequenced material: peripheral blood. The chain uses TRBV30 and TRBJ1-3; D is ambiguous. The clonotype was recovered from a human donor in a cohort sampled during active COVID-19. The CDR3 bases are TGTGCCTGGAGCGTAGTGGCTGGAAACACCATATATTTT. It yields the protein CAWSVVAGNTIYF.